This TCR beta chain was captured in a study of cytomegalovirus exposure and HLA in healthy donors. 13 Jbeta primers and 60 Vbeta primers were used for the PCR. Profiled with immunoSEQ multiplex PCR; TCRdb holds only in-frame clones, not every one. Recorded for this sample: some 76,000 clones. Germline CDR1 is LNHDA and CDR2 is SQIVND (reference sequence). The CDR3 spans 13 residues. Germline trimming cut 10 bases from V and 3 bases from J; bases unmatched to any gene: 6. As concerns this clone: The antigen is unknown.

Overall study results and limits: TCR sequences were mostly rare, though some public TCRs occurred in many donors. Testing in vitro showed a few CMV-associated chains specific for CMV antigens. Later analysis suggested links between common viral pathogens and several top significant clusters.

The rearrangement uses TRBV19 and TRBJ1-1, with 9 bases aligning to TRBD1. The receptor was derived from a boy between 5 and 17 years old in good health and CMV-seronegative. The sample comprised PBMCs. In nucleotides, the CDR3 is TGTGCCACCGGGACAGGGTGGGACACTGAAGCTTTCTTT. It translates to CATGTGWDTEAFF.